This TCR beta chain was sequenced during a study of tumor-infiltrating lymphocytes in primary liver carcinoma (dated by TCRdb to the late 2010s). About the investigation overall: Of the five patients, three men and two women aged 30 to 69 years, four had hepatocellular carcinoma and one had combined HCC and intrahepatic cholangiocarcinoma. The five patients had tumors of stage T1-T3 N0M0, with maximum diameters ranging from roughly 4.2 to 10 cm. Roughly 3.5 to 7.5 million productive TCRbeta reads were obtained per sample, and no significant difference in read depth was found between tissue types. For each liver tumor, the study sampled five regions along with adjacent normal tissue and blood, and applied TCRbeta repertoire sequencing, expression microarrays and whole-exome sequencing. TCRbeta repertoire sequencing covered 35 or so specimens from 5 patients: around 25 tumor regions, 5 adjacent noncancerous liver tissues and 5 peripheral blood samples. To link TCRbeta repertoire diversity to the local molecular phenotype, the 20 to 25 tumor region samples were profiled with Agilent mRNA microarrays. Repertoires from technical replicates were highly reproducible, with mean shared-clone rates roughly 0.87 and correlation coefficients above 0.95.

Taken from the germline V gene, the CDR1 and CDR2 loops are LGHNA and YNFKEQ. The CDR3 runs 16 residues from the cysteine to the phenylalanine. Kept here is only the CDR3 DNA, which spans 48 bases and is read in frame from base 1. Without any cell sorting, total RNA and DNA were co-extracted from about 20-30 mg of bulk tissue using the AllPrep DNA/RNA mini kit. Surgical resection was performed in China between November 2015 and early 2016 on about five patients with histopathologically diagnosed primary liver carcinoma. Chronic HBV infection was present in the patients, and the patients were treatment-naive at sampling. Each tumor was sampled at five spatially separated regions: the tumor centre plus the superior, inferior, left-lateral and right-lateral poles. More than 85% viable tumor cells were found by histology in every tumor sample. Each fresh piece of tumor and adjacent tissue was cut in two, with one half stored in RNAlater at -80 degrees C and the other half sent for histology.

On the study overall, not on this receptor specifically: Only a few patients were included in the study, and the authors note that the findings should be validated in a larger study. Only the TCR beta chain was sequenced, which likely underestimates true repertoire diversity because unpaired alpha chains were not captured. Comparison of CD4+ and CD8+ T cell repertoires was precluded by the use of bulk unsorted samples. Only roughly 8-25% of top clones appeared in all five regions of a tumor, which suggests that tumor-infiltrating T cells are spatially heterogeneous. Repertoire overlap was higher between tumor regions (mean around 36%) than tumor-adjacent (approximately 17%) or tumor-blood (approximately 15%) pairs, consistent with antigen-driven expansion. Compared with blood, tumors had a significantly larger share of the repertoire taken up by the top 250 clones (p = 0.039).

This clonotype is a singleton in its sample. The target of this receptor is not known. The junction shows a germline mismatch at one end, possibly a read error. Using a constant-region primer and ProtoScript II reverse transcriptase, TCRbeta-specific cDNA was reverse-transcribed from 500 ng total RNA. Construction of the TCRbeta libraries relied on three nested rounds of multiplex PCR, following a slightly modified ARM-PCR procedure. Multiplex TRBV1-TRBV30 forward primers and a Cbeta reverse primer were used in the first two PCR rounds, each of which was run for 10 cycles. Sample barcodes and Illumina adapters were attached in a final 25-cycle PCR using Deep VentR polymerase. Before sequencing, amplicons of 200-500 bp were purified from gel using a QIAquick gel extraction kit. An Illumina HiSeq 2500 was used to sequence the TCRbeta amplicons, generating 250-bp paired-end reads. Processing in the source paper ran as follows. Reads were quality-trimmed with Trimmomatic v0.33, and paired reads were merged with FLASH v1.2.11 to recover full CDR3 sequences. V, D and J germline segments were assigned to the rearranged TCRbeta sequences by MiGEC v1.2.1b. Clonotype statistics, along with Shannon-Wiener diversity indices, were calculated using VDJtools v1.0.0. To cut down on sampling bias, every analysis after diversity analysis relied on just the 250 most abundant clonotypes from each sample. TCRdb reanalyzed the raw reads on its own, using fastp at Q25 for trimming and MiXCR for clone calling, and kept in-frame beta chains. Each entry merges the rows of one CDR3 protein and shows their most common DNA and genes. These V and J calls originate from TCRdb's pipeline instead of the authors' own analysis. For this sample there are over 95,000 distinct CDR3 sequences; about three quarters appear just once. The top ten hold 9% to 10% of the sample.

The clonotype was recovered from a woman aged 60-70 years with primary liver carcinoma and hepatitis B virus infection. This sequence uses TRBV4-2 and TRBJ2-7, with the D gene not confidently named. Specimen: liver tumor tissue from sampling region 5. Taken with the paper, the label for cell subset or site translates to: tumor region T5, tumor centre. In nucleotides, the sequence is TGTGCCAGCAGCCAAAGTGGCAGCACGAGCTCCCACGAGCAGTACTTC. It is translated as CASSQSGSTSSHEQYF.